This T cell receptor (beta chain) was identified during a study of T cells after yellow fever vaccination (dated by TCRdb to between 2017 and 2020). For context, the study as a whole: Memory subsets (EM, EMRA, CM and Tscm) were sorted on a BD FACS Aria III using CD3, CD45RA, CCR7 and CD95 staining. The SMART-Seq v4 Ultra Low Input RNA kit was used to prepare libraries from fractions with low cell numbers. Two healthy male donors, one aged 18 to 30 and one aged 30 to 39 years, were included in the cohort. Memory subsets were sorted on days 0, 15 and 45 and at 18 months following primary vaccination, and on days 0, 15 and 45 following the 30-year booster. To track T-cell clones before and after primary and booster YFV17D yellow fever vaccination, bulk TCR alpha and beta repertoires were sequenced longitudinally. Blood samples were taken at several timepoints before and after primary and secondary immunization, and bulk PBMC replicates and cell subsets were isolated.

This clonotype appeared many times. No much larger clone is present one base from it, and per-base qualities are unavailable. Synthesis of TCR cDNA relied on 5'RACE template switching, a step that introduced a universal primer site along with unique molecular identifiers. Priming for cDNA synthesis came from both the TCR alpha and TCR beta constant segments. Library amplification involved two PCR steps, and the second step added sample barcodes and sequencing adapters. Sequencing of the libraries was done on either Illumina HiSeq 2500 (2x100 bp) or NovaSeq (2x150 bp). On the study's bioinformatics: Reads were demultiplexed and collapsed into UMI consensus sequences with MIGEC, and V(D)J alignment was performed with MiXCR. Using edgeR on replicate PBMC samples, clonotypes were called vaccine-responding if FDR was below 0.01 and the log2 fold change was above 5 up to day 15. Bulk clonotypes were assigned CD4 or CD8 identity according to which sequenced CD4 or CD8 repertoire held them at higher abundance. Clonotype frequencies in memory subsets were weighted by FACS-sorted cell numbers to estimate each clone's distribution across memory phenotypes. TCRdb trimmed public reads at Q25 via fastp, called clones via MiXCR and kept in-frame beta chains. Here each entry gathers all rows of one CDR3 protein and keeps the most common genes and DNA. The V and J calls here are based on TCRdb, not the publication. For this sample the table gives approximately 11,000 distinct CDR3 sequences, of which 4.5% to 5.5% were detected only once. The leading ten clones occupy 1.6% of the sample.

Reading the label with the study, this specimen's treatment or condition is: live attenuated yellow fever vaccine strain. A standard Ficoll-Paque protocol was used to isolate PBMCs from peripheral blood. RNA from sorted memory subsets was extracted with the RNeasy Micro Kit. On the study overall, not on this receptor specifically: In the sorted memory subsets on day 0, nearly all vaccine-responding clonotypes were below the level of detection. Most clones expanded after primary vaccination (almost 98% of CD4 and around 89% of CD8) were re-detected after the booster, suggesting that broad memory maintenance occurred. Because the study included only a couple of donors, the extent to which the findings can be generalized is limited. Compared with the primary T-cell response, the secondary T-cell response was weaker but faster, peaking on day 5 rather than day 15. A small fraction of clonotypes appeared in both the CD4 and CD8 compartments, likely as a result of convergent recombination. Computational filtering was needed because FACS-sorted repertoires could contain abundant contaminating clonotypes from the bulk population.

The CDR3 sequence holds 15 residues, the cysteine and phenylalanine included. Here the CDR3 DNA is all that survives: 45 bases in frame from base 1. V is pared back by 2 bases and J by 4 bases, with 12 bases lying between the germline termini. Sequences MDHEN (CDR1) and SYDVKM (CDR2) are obtained from the germline V gene. This receptor was obtained from a young man who received the YFV17D yellow fever vaccine. Sequencing used PBMCs, either bulk or a sorted T-cell subset (CD4+, CD8+, memory, or dextramer-sorted; not recorded which), obtained less than 16 days after the first yellow fever vaccination. Recombination joined TRBV28 with TRBJ1-3; TRBD1 could be the D gene, as 6 bases match. CDR3 loop: CASSLAGAQGNTIYF. The bases are TGTGCCAGCAGTTTAGCAGGGGCTCAAGGAAACACCATATATTTT.